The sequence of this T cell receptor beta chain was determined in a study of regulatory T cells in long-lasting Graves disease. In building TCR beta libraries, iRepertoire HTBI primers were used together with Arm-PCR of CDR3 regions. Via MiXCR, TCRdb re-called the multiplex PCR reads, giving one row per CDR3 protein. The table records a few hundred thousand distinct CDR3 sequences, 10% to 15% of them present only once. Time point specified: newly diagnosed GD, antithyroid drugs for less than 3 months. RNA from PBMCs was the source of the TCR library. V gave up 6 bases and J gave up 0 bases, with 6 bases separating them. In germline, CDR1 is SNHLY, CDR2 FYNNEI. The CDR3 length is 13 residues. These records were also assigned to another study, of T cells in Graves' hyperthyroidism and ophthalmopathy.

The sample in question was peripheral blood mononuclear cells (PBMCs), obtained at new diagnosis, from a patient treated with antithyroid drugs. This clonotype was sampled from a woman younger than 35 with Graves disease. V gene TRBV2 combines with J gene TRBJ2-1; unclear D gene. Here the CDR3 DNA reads TGTGCCAGCAGGGGTTTCTCCTACAATGAGCAGTTCTTC. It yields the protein CASRGFSYNEQFF.